Below, 22 T cell receptor beta chains from the same sample are listed, as sequenced in a study of blood T cell repertoires in COVID-19. Produced via immunoSEQ multiplex PCR; TCRdb's table is partial and in-frame only. The data hold approximately 440,000 clones, with 88% observed a single time. What was sequenced was peripheral blood. The receptor source for this set is a woman aged 45-59 years with COVID-19, enrolled during active disease.

The sample holds one count of this clone. The chain employs TRBV6-1 and TRBJ2-7, with a weak D call TRBD1 (5 bases). V shed 4 bases and J shed 2 bases, with 18 bases lying between them. The CDR3 is made up of 16 amino acids. In germline, CDR1 is MNHNS, CDR2 SASEGT. This chain's CDR3 is CASSASTRQFTYEQYF. CDR3 DNA sequence: TGTGCCAGCAGTGCCTCAACCAGACAGTTTACCTACGAGCAGTACTTC.

The chain carries TRBV5-4 and TRBJ2-1, with a weak D call TRBD2 (6 bases). Trimming took 4 bases from V and 5 from J, leaving 22 bases between them. From germline, CDR1 is SGHNT and CDR2 YYREEE (reference sequence). CDR3 length: 17 residues. The CDR3 protein is CASSRQGSGTYNNEQFF. The CDR3 bases are TGTGCCAGCAGCAGGCAAGGATCCGGGACTTACAACAATGAGCAGTTCTTC.

The gene calls are TRBV5-1 and TRBJ2-2; 11 nucleotides match TRBD2. Germline-derived CDR1 and CDR2 are SGHRS and YFSETQ. V lost 7 bases and J lost 7; bases outside the gene matches: 9. The CDR3 has 15 amino acids. CDR3 nucleotides: TGCGCCAGCCAAGCTTCGACTAGCGGGAACGGGGAGCTGTTTTTT. Protein product: CASQASTSGNGELFF.

As to this clone: Other DNA sequences within the sample encode an identical CDR3. The chain links TRBV10-1 to TRBJ1-1, with unresolved D. The CDR3 sequence is 13 residues long. Germline values: CDR1 WNHNN, CDR2 SYGVQD (reference sequence). V lost 8 bases and J 1 base, leaving 11 bases between the germline ends. CDR3 nucleotide sequence: TGCGCCAGCTCCCTGAACAGGAACACTGAAGCTTTCTTT. Its protein is CASSLNRNTEAFF.

The chain couples TRBV18 to TRBJ1-4, with TRBD1 matching 7 bases. Trimming removed 3 bases from V and 3 bases from J; junction bases left unmatched: 7. This CDR3 contains 16 residues. Germline assignment: CDR1 KGHSH and CDR2 LQKENI. The CDR3 sequence is CASSPGQLGANEKLFF. The CDR3 nucleotides read TGTGCCAGCTCACCGGGACAGCTCGGCGCTAATGAAAAACTGTTTTTT. Full variable domain (outside the CDR3, taken from reference TRBV18 and TRBJ1-4): NAGVMQNPRHLVRRRGQEARLRCSPMKGHSHVYWYRQLPEEGLKFMVYLQKENIIDESGMPKERFSAEFPKEGPSILRIQQVVRGDSAAYFCASSPGQLGANEKLFFGSGTQLSVL.

This chain links TRBV9 with TRBJ2-1; TRBD2 matches 9 bases. Unmatched junction bases numbered 12, after V lost 3 bases and J lost 8 bases. Germline CDR1 and CDR2: SGDLS and YYNGEE. This CDR3 contains 16 residues. CDR3 sequence (DNA): TGTGCCAGCAGCGAGGGCAGCGGGGGGCGGACGGATGAGCAGTTCTTC. Protein sequence: CASSEGSGGRTDEQFF.

The CDR3 DNA reads TGCAGTGTTAAGGGGGCGGATGGCTACACCTTC. It is translated as CSVKGADGYTF. The J gene is TRBJ1-2, the V gene TRBV20-1; 7 bases are a match to TRBD1. The V segment lost 7 bases and the J segment 6 bases; nucleotides outside the gene matches: 5. Germline CDR1 is DFQATT and CDR2 is SNEGSKA (reference sequence). The CDR3 spans 11 residues.

V and J are TRBV27 and TRBJ1-2; D gene unclear. This CDR3 spans 17 amino acids. The germline V and J ends were trimmed by 5 bases and 0 bases, with 19 bases remaining between them. Germline V lookup: CDR1 MNHEY, CDR2 SMNVEV (reference sequence). This CDR3 is CASSLTPTGRPNYGYTF. The DNA for the CDR3 is TGTGCCAGCAGTCTAACCCCTACGGGAAGGCCTAACTATGGCTACACCTTC.

The chain employs TRBV29-1 and TRBJ2-2, with a possible D match to TRBD2 (6 bases). This CDR3 has 13 residues. V lost 5 bases and J 5 bases, leaving 12 bases between the germline ends. Germline CDR1 is SQVTM and CDR2 is ANQGSEA. This chain's CDR3 is CSVILGGTGELFF. The CDR3 region has the DNA TGCAGCGTTATATTGGGGGGTACCGGGGAGCTGTTTTTT.

V is TRBV19 and J is TRBJ2-7, with 10 bases identical to TRBD2. The V segment lost 3 bases and the J segment 1 base; nucleotides outside the gene matches: 6. There are 16 residues in the CDR3. CDR1 is LNHDA and CDR2 is SQIVND in the germline V gene (reference sequence). This chain's CDR3 is CASSIPSAGGSYEQYF. As DNA, the CDR3 is TGTGCCAGTAGTATCCCGTCAGCGGGGGGGTCCTACGAGCAGTACTTC.

This clone showed up just once. The J gene is TRBJ1-1, the V gene TRBV6-4; TRBD1 matches at 8 bases. J lost 7 bases, V lost 3 bases, and 7 bases had no gene match. The germline V gene encodes CDR1 MRHNA and CDR2 SNTAGT. The CDR3 spans 14 residues. CDR3 DNA: TGTGCCAGCAGTGAATCCGGGACAGGAGATGAAGCTTTCTTT. This codes for CASSESGTGDEAFF.

This rearrangement joins TRBV6-6 to TRBJ2-1; D possibly corresponds to TRBD1 (5 bases). The ends were cut back, 2 bases at V and 4 bases at J, with 9 bases in the middle. The CDR3 loop spans 14 amino acids. Germline-derived CDR1 and CDR2 are MNHNY and SVGAGI (reference sequence). In nucleotides, the CDR3 is TGTGCCAGCAGTTACCTTCAGGGTTACAATGAGCAGTTCTTC. The encoded protein is CASSYLQGYNEQFF.

CDR3 DNA: TGCAGTGCTAGTGGGTCGGGGACCGGGGAGCTGTTTTTT. Its protein product is CSASGSGTGELFF. The J gene is TRBJ2-2, the V gene TRBV20-1; possibly TRBD2 for D (5 bases). The CDR3 contains 13 residues. CDR1 and CDR2 (germline): DFQATT, SNEGSKA (reference sequence). V was shortened by 3 bases and J by 5 bases, with 10 bases between the two germline ends.

The V and J genes are TRBV28 and TRBJ1-1; D is uncertain. The CDR3 is 11 amino acids. Between the trimmed V and J ends, which lost 5 bases and 11 bases, there was a span of 12 bases. From germline, CDR1 is MDHEN and CDR2 SYDVKM. The CDR3 nucleotides are TGTGCCAGCAGTCTTCGCTGGGCCGCTTTCTTT. It specifies CASSLRWAAFF.

The CDR3 loop reads CASSLVWVLRDGYTF. CDR3 nucleotides: TGTGCCAGCAGCTTGGTCTGGGTTCTCCGGGATGGCTACACCTTC. The chain links TRBV5-6 to TRBJ1-2; no clear D gene. The ends were cut back, 0 bases at V and 6 bases at J, with 15 bases in the middle. The CDR3 loop spans 15 amino acids. The V gene's germline CDR1 is SGHDT and CDR2 YYEEEE.

This clone has a single count. The chain joins TRBV11-2 to TRBJ2-1; 9 bases align to TRBD1. The CDR3 runs 15 residues. Germline lookup yields CDR1 SGHAT and CDR2 FQNNGV. The V gene end was trimmed by 1 base and the J gene end by 10 bases; junction bases not matched to a gene: 8. This chain's CDR3 is CASSLAGQGYREQFF. The CDR3 coding sequence is TGTGCCAGCAGCTTAGCGGGACAGGGTTACCGGGAGCAGTTCTTC.

This clone was counted between two and nine times. The rearrangement uses TRBV11-1 and TRBJ2-2; D is ambiguous. This CDR3 has 14 amino acids. Germline CDR1 reads SGHAT; CDR2 reads FQDESV (reference sequence). The germline V and J ends were trimmed by 4 bases and 2 bases, with 8 bases remaining between them. CDR3 DNA: TGTGCCAGCAGCTATTTCTATAACACCGGGGAGCTGTTTTTT. Its translation is CASSYFYNTGELFF.

This chain uses TRBV3-1 (or the pseudogene TRBV3-2) with TRBJ2-1; D ambiguous. Trimming took 4 bases from V and 7 from J, leaving 14 bases between them. Germline V lookup: CDR1 LGHDT, CDR2 YNNKEL (reference sequence). The CDR3 is made up of 14 amino acids. The CDR3 DNA sequence: TGTGCCAGCAGCCGAAGACGGAGCCTGAATGAGCAGTTCTTC. Translated, it gives CASSRRRSLNEQFF.

Only one count was recorded for this clone. This chain uses TRBV12-3 or TRBV12-4 with TRBJ2-1, with 8 bases aligning to TRBD2. After removal of 8 bases from V and 8 bases from J, the junction contained 8 bases not matched to a gene. The CDR3 sequence is 13 residues long. The CDR3 region is CASRQGSGDEQFF. DNA for the CDR3: TGTGCCAGCCGCCAGGGTAGCGGGGATGAGCAGTTCTTC.

The rearrangement links TRBV24-1 to TRBJ2-3, with 7 nucleotides matching TRBD1. Trimming at V came to 9 bases and at J to 4 bases, leaving 12 bases not matched to a gene. CDR1 is KGHDR, CDR2 SFDVKD, per germline. This CDR3 has 15 amino acids. The CDR3 loop is CATGDRTGLADTQYF. CDR3 nucleotide sequence: TGTGCCACCGGAGACAGGACAGGTTTGGCAGATACGCAGTATTTT.

This chain joins TRBV12-3 or TRBV12-4 and TRBJ2-3; tentative D call: TRBD1 (6 bases). This CDR3 comprises 13 residues. The germline V and J ends were trimmed by 7 bases and 5 bases, with 13 bases remaining between them. Here the CDR3 DNA reads TGTGCCAGCACCTCGGACAGCTTAGATACGCAGTATTTT. Its protein is CASTSDSLDTQYF.

The chain uses TRBV7-9 and TRBJ2-2; 8 nucleotides align to TRBD2. The CDR3 consists of 16 residues. Germline CDR1 is SEHNR and CDR2 is FQNEAQ (reference sequence). J lost 7 bases, V lost 5 bases, and 12 bases had no gene match. CDR3 sequence: CASSPRVAGRGGELFF. The CDR3 DNA is TGTGCCAGCAGCCCCCGAGTAGCGGGGCGGGGCGGGGAGCTGTTTTTT.